This T cell receptor beta chain is drawn from a study of blood T cell repertoires in COVID-19. As for the study in general: From the United States, Italy and Spain came samples of acute and convalescent COVID-19. PBMCs, B-cell-depleted T cells, or T cells provided the cDNA or gDNA that made up the material.

Per the authors' pipeline: By means of reference gene primer amplification, nucleated cell counts were estimated. The protocol was immunoSEQ multiplex PCR, while the TCRdb copy is restricted to in-frame clones and leaves out a portion. V and J calls plus clone size are reproduced from that table; the DNA served to infer D and trimming. The sample lists roughly 250,000 clones; approximately 80% were seen once. The CDR3 loop spans 15 amino acids. Trimming took 2 bases from V and 7 from J; bases not matched to a gene: 8. Germline CDR1 and CDR2: SGHVS and FNYEAQ. The sequence was obtained from a woman older than 75 with acute or convalescent COVID-19. The material sequenced was peripheral blood. The chain uses TRBV7-6 and TRBJ1-1; 9 positions match TRBD1. The CDR3 here is CASSLMRTGELEAFF. CDR3 coding DNA: TGTGCCAGCAGCTTAATGAGGACAGGGGAGCTTGAAGCTTTCTTT.